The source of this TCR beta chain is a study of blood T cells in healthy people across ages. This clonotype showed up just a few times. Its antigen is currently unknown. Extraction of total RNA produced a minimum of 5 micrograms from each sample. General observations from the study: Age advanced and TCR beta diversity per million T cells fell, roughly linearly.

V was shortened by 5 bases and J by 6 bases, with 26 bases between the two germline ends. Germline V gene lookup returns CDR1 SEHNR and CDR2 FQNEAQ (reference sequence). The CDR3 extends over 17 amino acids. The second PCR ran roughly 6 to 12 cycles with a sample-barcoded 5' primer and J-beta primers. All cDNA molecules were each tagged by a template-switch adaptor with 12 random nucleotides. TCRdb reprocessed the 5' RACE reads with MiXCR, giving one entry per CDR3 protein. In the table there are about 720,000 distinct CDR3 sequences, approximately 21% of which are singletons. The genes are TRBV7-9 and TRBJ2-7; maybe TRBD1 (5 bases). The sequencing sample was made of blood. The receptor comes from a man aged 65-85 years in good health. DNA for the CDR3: TGTGCCAGCAGCCAAAAAAGTGAAGTCTCAGGGCGTGGCGAGCAGTACTTC. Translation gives CASSQKSEVSGRGEQYF. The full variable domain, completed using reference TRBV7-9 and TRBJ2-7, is DTGVSQNPRHKITKRGQNVTFRCDPISEHNRLYWYRQTLGQGPEFLTYFQNEAQLEKSRLLSDRFSAERPKGSFSTLEIQRTEQGDSAMYLCASSQKSEVSGRGEQYFGPGTRLTVT.